What follows is one T cell receptor beta chain and its context. Antigen unknown. The germline gene is not matched at one end of the junction; a read error may be the cause. Germline V gives CDR1 SGDLS, CDR2 YYNGEE. CDR3 size: 16 residues. PCR amplification relied on 60 Vbeta primers (plus 13 Jbeta primers). Method: immunoSEQ multiplex PCR; TCRdb's copy keeps in-frame clones and lacks some. This table has around 130,000 clones, roughly four fifths appearing once. In nominal health when sampled, donors likely had unrecorded immune exposures nonetheless. This sample was included in a study of cytomegalovirus exposure and HLA in healthy donors. Study outcomes and limitations: A list of approximately 150 TCR beta chains associated with cytomegalovirus was given. According to an earlier analysis, most TCR beta V segments yielded productive rearrangements about 87% or about 30% of the time.

The sequenced sample was PBMCs. The source of this sequence is a boy aged 2 to 10 in good health and CMV-seronegative. V gene TRBV9 combines with J gene TRBJ2-7; 13 bases are shared with TRBD2. The chain's CDR3 is CASGVGGTSGVYEQYF. The DNA for the CDR3 is TGTGCCAGCGGCGTGGGAGGGACTAGCGGGGTCTACGAGCAGTACTTC.